Presented here are 9 T cell receptor beta chains from one specimen sequenced in a study of blood T cells in healthy people across ages (dated by TCRdb to between 2014 and 2017). Library method: 5' RACE. Sequencing used an Illumina HiSeq 2500. A second roughly 6 to 11 cycle PCR used a sample-barcoded 5' primer and a J-beta primer mix. TCRdb reprocessed the public reads (quality trimming at Q25 with fastp, clone calling with MiXCR) and kept in-frame beta chains. A single entry per CDR3 protein holds the most common genes and DNA from its merged rows. The sample table holds some 940,000 distinct CDR3 sequences, of which 25% to 35% were seen once. The top ten hold 10% to 13% of the sample. These data were likewise used in another study, on T cells of mothers and their children.

The sample comprised blood. The source of these receptors is a woman in her 40s in good health.

At least ten counts were recorded for this clonotype. This chain uses TRBV7-2 with TRBJ2-5; 7 bases match TRBD1. The CDR3 is 12 amino acids. Germline V gives CDR1 SGHTA, CDR2 FQGNSA. Trimming took 11 bases from V and 6 from J; bases not matched to a gene: 9. The CDR3 coding sequence is TGTGCCGGAGAAAGACAGGGACAGACCCAGTACTTC. This encodes CAGERQGQTQYF. Supplemented by reference TRBV7-2 and TRBJ2-5, the full variable domain reads GAGVSQSPSNKVTEKGKDVELRCDPISGHTALYWYRQSLGQGLEFLIYFQGNSAPDKSGLPSDRFSAERTGGSVSTLTIQRTQQEDSAVYLCAGERQGQTQYFGPGTRLLVL.

This chain connects TRBV12-3 or TRBV12-4 to TRBJ2-1, with TRBD2 matching 13 bases. CDR3 size: 19 residues. The trim removed 5 bases at V and 5 bases at J, leaving 15 bases unmatched. The DNA of the CDR3 is TGTGCCAGCAGTCTACCAGGACTAGCGGGAGTAAGGGGGCACAATGAGCAGTTCTTC. It is translated as CASSLPGLAGVRGHNEQFF.

This clonotype was counted only a few times. The rearrangement joins TRBV12-3 or TRBV12-4 to TRBJ1-6; D is unresolved. There are 13 residues in the CDR3. V lost 3 bases, J lost 11 bases, and 11 bases lay in between. The CDR3 DNA follows: TGTGCCAGCAGTTTGGGCTCCTCGGCACCCCTCCACTTT. Its protein product is CASSLGSSAPLHF.

This clonotype was found a few times. The rearrangement uses TRBV6-6 and TRBJ1-2, with a weak D call TRBD1 (5 bases). There are 14 residues in the CDR3. V dropped 5 bases and J dropped 8 bases, with 18 bases sitting between them. Germline CDR1 MNHNY, CDR2 SVGAGI (reference sequence). The CDR3 region has the DNA TGTGCCAGCAGTCATGGGGCAGGCCAGGAGGGCTACACCTTC. It is translated as CASSHGAGQEGYTF.

Ten or more counts support this clonotype. The gene calls are TRBV7-2 and TRBJ1-2; D is perhaps TRBD1 (5 bases). V lost 7 bases and J lost 0, with 12 bases in between. CDR3 length equals 14 residues. Germline V CDR1 and CDR2: SGHTA, FQGNSA. CDR3 sequence reads: CASIPQTANYGYTF. CDR3 in DNA: TGTGCCAGCATCCCACAGACAGCTAACTATGGCTACACCTTC.

This clonotype occurred a few times. The chain uses TRBV18 and TRBJ2-7; TRBD1 matches at 10 bases. Germline V CDR1 and CDR2: KGHSH, LQKENI. The V and J ends lost 3 bases and 5 bases, in that order; junction bases with no gene match: 7. The CDR3 covers 15 residues. DNA of the CDR3: TGTGCCAGCTCACCCGGACAGGGGGTTTTGGACGAGCAGTACTTC. Its protein is CASSPGQGVLDEQYF.

This clonotype was recorded a few times. This chain joins TRBV20-1 and TRBJ2-2, with 7 bases aligning to TRBD1. Germline CDR1 DFQATT, CDR2 SNEGSKA (reference sequence). The CDR3 is made up of 13 amino acids. Trimming removed 5 bases from V and 2 bases from J; junction bases left unmatched: 2. The CDR3 protein is CSAGTVNTGELFF. DNA of the CDR3: TGCAGTGCTGGGACAGTCAACACCGGGGAGCTGTTTTTT.

The chain links TRBV19 to TRBJ1-1; D not certain. CDR3 length: 12 residues. V was cut by 0 bases and J by 6 bases, with 5 bases left in between. CDR1 and CDR2 from the germline V gene are LNHDA and SQIVND (reference sequence). CDR3 sequence: CASSIDPAEAFF. The CDR3 DNA is TGTGCCAGTAGTATAGATCCTGCTGAAGCTTTCTTT.

This clonotype was recorded many times. The chain is built from TRBV20-1 and TRBJ2-4; possible D gene TRBD1, 6 bases. This CDR3 is 14 amino acids long. The V gene lost 3 bases and the J gene lost 2 bases, with 11 bases spanning the gap. Germline V gives CDR1 DFQATT, CDR2 SNEGSKA (reference sequence). Here the CDR3 DNA reads TGCAGTGCTAGCAGGGGCTTGACCAAAAACATTCAGTACTTC. The encoded protein is CSASRGLTKNIQYF.